Listed below are T cell receptor beta chains from one sample, sequenced in a study of blood T cell repertoires in COVID-19. Here immunoSEQ multiplex PCR was the method, and the copy in TCRdb shows in-frame clones only, minus some. The table has 55,000 to 75,000 clones, 84% seen once. Source material: peripheral blood. All receptors derive from a man older than 75 with COVID-19, enrolled during active disease. Each CDR3 is given with its conserved first and last residue. A D gene is named only where the DNA matches it firmly. Only some rows state a clone size, as once, few, many or a class for expanded clones.

j_gene	abundance	d_gene	v_gene	CDR3nt	CDR3aa
TRBJ1-6	-	-	TRBV3-1/TRBV3-2	TGTGCCAGCAGCCAAGAGCAGGGCGGGATTTCACCCCTCCACTTT	CASSQEQGGISPLHF
TRBJ2-1	-	-	TRBV5-4	TGTGCCAGCAGCTTCATTAGCGGACTCTCCTACAATGAGCAGTTCTTC	CASSFISGLSYNEQFF
TRBJ1-5	-	TRBD1	TRBV5-6	TGTGCCAGCAGCCTCGGGACAGCGGGCAATCAGCCCCAGCATTTT	CASSLGTAGNQPQHF
TRBJ1-1	-	TRBD1	TRBV12-3/TRBV12-4	TGTGCCAGCAGTAGACAGGGAAGAACTGAAGCTTTCTTT	CASSRQGRTEAFF
TRBJ1-2	-	TRBD1	TRBV3-1/TRBV3-2	TGTGCCAGCAGCGCGTCCGGGACAGGGATGGATGGCTACACCTTC	CASSASGTGMDGYTF
TRBJ2-7	-	TRBD2	TRBV6-5	TGTGCCAGCAGTTCGGGGGGAGCCGGGGAGCAGTACTTC	CASSSGGAGEQYF
TRBJ1-2	-	-	TRBV30	TGTGCCTGGAGTGTACGGGCGGGGGGCAATGGCTACACCTTC	CAWSVRAGGNGYTF
TRBJ1-6	-	-	TRBV28	TGTGCCAGCAGTTTAGCAGGGGAAAACTCCTATAATTCACCCCTCCACTTT	CASSLAGENSYNSPLHF
TRBJ1-4	-	TRBD1	TRBV28	TGTGCCAGCAGCTCAACCGGGACAGGGAATGAAAAACTGTTTTTT	CASSSTGTGNEKLFF
TRBJ2-1	-	TRBD1	TRBV12-5	TGTGCTAGTGGTCCCGGACAGGGGCTCTACAATGAGCAGTTCTTC	CASGPGQGLYNEQFF
TRBJ2-2	-	-	TRBV28	TGTGCCAGCAGTCAGAGCTACAGCTACAACACCGGGGAGCTGTTTTTT	CASSQSYSYNTGELFF
TRBJ2-5	-	TRBD1	TRBV6-5	TGTGCCAGCAGTTACACCTGGACAGGGGGTATGGAGACCCAGTACTTC	CASSYTWTGGMETQYF
TRBJ1-4	-	TRBD1	TRBV30	TGTGCCTTCTCCTGGACAGGGGGCTATGAAAAACTGTTTTTT	CAFSWTGGYEKLFF
TRBJ1-6	few	-	TRBV9	TGTGCCAGCAGCCCCTCACGAGTCTATAATTCACCCCTCCACTTT	CASSPSRVYNSPLHF
TRBJ2-5	-	-	TRBV19	TGTGCCAGTAGTACCTCCGGGTCTCAAGAGACCCAGTACTTC	CASSTSGSQETQYF
TRBJ1-6	-	-	TRBV11-2	TGTGCCAGCAGCACAACTACAGGGCCTAGTTATTCACCCCTCCACTTT	CASSTTTGPSYSPLHF
TRBJ1-3	-	-	TRBV14	TGTGCCAGCAGCCAGGGAGCTTCTGGAAACACCATATATTTT	CASSQGASGNTIYF
TRBJ1-3	-	-	TRBV14	TGTGCCAGCAGCCAAACCGGGGCTGGAAACACCATATATTTT	CASSQTGAGNTIYF
TRBJ1-1	-	TRBD1	TRBV29-1	TGCAGCGAGGACAGGGGGCCTGGCACTGAAGCTTTCTTT	CSEDRGPGTEAFF
TRBJ2-5	-	-	TRBV9	TGTGCCAGCAGCGTAGGGGCAGTCTCGCAAGAGACCCAGTACTTC	CASSVGAVSQETQYF
TRBJ2-1	-	TRBD2	TRBV9	TGTGCCAGCAGCGTGGCGGGAGGTCTCAATGAGCAGTTCTTC	CASSVAGGLNEQFF
TRBJ1-1	-	TRBD1	TRBV7-6	TGTGCCAGCAGCTTACTTTCGGGGACAGGCTCTGAAGCTTTCTTT	CASSLLSGTGSEAFF